This T cell receptor (beta chain) was found in a study of cytomegalovirus exposure and HLA in healthy donors (TCRdb year 2017). About the study as a whole: In an earlier analysis of several hundred of the donors, roughly 300 Gb of sequence data and 100 million or so unique TCR beta sequences from 150 million to 200 million T cells were reported. Among some 410 genotyped donors of the cohort, an average of approximately 250,000 unique TCR beta nucleotide sequences were sequenced per donor, approximately 20% of them non-productive. High-throughput TCR immunosequencing, statistical association of individual TCRs with disease status, and machine learning were combined to predict cytomegalovirus infection status. All discovery cohort repertoires had been generated using a single sequencing platform. A later genetic analysis took genome-wide SNP genotypes for about three fifths of the roughly 700 donors and used that subset as a discovery cohort. The study profiled the T cell repertoires of 500 to 800 subjects by immunosequencing and related them to cytomegalovirus serostatus. An earlier analysis of approximately 580 of the donors used high-throughput TCR beta sequencing to judge whether each TCR beta V gene segment behaved as functional or pseudogenic. In a later analysis, previously published TCR beta repertoires from 670 or so donors were re-analyzed and high-resolution HLA genotyping was added so that TCR occurrence patterns could be studied. Around 320 gigabases of sequencing data and tens of millions of unique TCR sequences were included in an early release covering several hundred HLA-typed donors. Rather than drawing on any new phenotypic data, the later analysis identified candidate immune exposures from TCR beta sequences and the way those sequences occurred across donors. The study was designed to test whether signatures of past pathogen exposure could be identified by cataloging public T cell receptors. Donor age, sex, ethnicity and CMV serostatus were collected together with the repertoire data. Of the 398 genotyped donors, approximately 80% fell in the genetic ancestry cluster associated with self-reported Caucasian donors. The number of typed donors differed by locus: about 620-640 for A, B, C, DRB1 and DQB1; some 500 for DQA1; 606 for DPA1; and some 470 for DPB1. Four to six DR-DQ haplotypes were handled as single units for association and clustering, since linkage in the cohort was strong. Both class I and class II loci were covered by HLA typing, at four-digit resolution. Besides the first cohort of around 700 subjects, a separate validation cohort made up of over 95 different subjects was used.

Overall study outcomes, separate from this receptor: In the study, 150 to 200 TCR beta chains were listed as associated with cytomegalovirus. According to a later analysis, most CMV-associated TCR beta chains appeared to be HLA-restricted, and the HLA associations seemed to be driven largely by CMV exposure. A later analysis found that TCR association rates varied across HLA loci, with DRB1 alleles showing the most associated TCRs and HLA-C alleles the fewest. Linkage disequilibrium might explain the correlated functional status among segregating V segments, but an unknown experimental factor could not be ruled out. The classifier was reported to diagnose cytomegalovirus status with high specificity and sensitivity in both the original and validation cohorts. Compared with the approximately 720-donor mean, donors in an Asian-associated ancestry cluster had fewer N-insertions in productive TCRs, according to a later genetic analysis. According to a later analysis, parvovirus B19, influenza, CMV and Epstein-Barr virus appeared linked to several top co-occurrence clusters. A few of the identified cytomegalovirus-associated TCR beta chains were confirmed in vitro to be specific for cytomegalovirus antigens. Most TCR sequences were seen in very few donors, while some public TCRs were found in many individuals. Because HLA typing was unavailable for some donors at each locus, only the typed subset was used in association tests. Some IMGT-functional V segments, including TRBV6-2 and TRBV6-3, could not be told apart with the 87-base-pair reads, so those segments were excluded. The earlier analysis of 587 of the donors excluded 15 to 20 rarely observed V segments, including chromosome 9 orphons, because counts were too low. Roughly uniform sequencing depth across donors was assumed in presence/absence analyses, although this assumption may not hold. A further reported finding was that TCR beta sequences accurately predicted the HLA-A and HLA-B alleles for most subjects in the first cohort. For the cohort, immune exposure information was limited to CMV serostatus. In a later analysis, about 16,000 TCR beta sequences were associated with specific HLA alleles at a false discovery rate of 0.05. A later genetic analysis associated a missense DCLRE1C variant with V-gene and J-gene trimming of TCR beta chains, and an independent cohort replicated the association. The authors suggested that the approach could potentially be generalized to other disease states and immunological phenotypes. A later analysis found that HLA-associated TCR beta chains were more clonally expanded and had lower generation probabilities than equally common non-associated chains. A cluster of highly shared sequence variants was judged likely to represent a technical artifact of the sequencing pipeline. In this cohort, only TCR beta chains were sequenced, and detectable features were limited by the absence of alpha or paired-chain data. An earlier analysis of 587 of the donors showed that most TCR beta V segments appeared in productive rearrangements either about 90% or about 30% of the time, which broadly matched IMGT annotations. When HLA alleles, especially DR and DQ, strongly co-occurred, attributing TCR associations to individual alleles was difficult.

At the junction V is shortened by 4 bases and J by 9 bases; bases outside the gene matches: 12. Reading from cysteine to phenylalanine, the CDR3 counts 15 amino acids. The only DNA kept is the CDR3, 45 bases in frame from the first base. The germline V gene gives CDR1 as SGHTA and CDR2 as FQGNSA. The cohort was made up of around 720 healthy bone marrow donors. At the time of sampling, all cohort members were nominally healthy, though unrecorded immune exposures were likely present. The donor tested CMV seropositive and was one of the 289 seropositive cohort members. A peripheral blood sample was collected from each donor, and TCR beta sequencing was performed on peripheral blood mononuclear cells. Genomic DNA was extracted from the blood cell samples with the Qiagen DNeasy Blood Extraction Kit. As for this clone: There is no known antigen for this receptor. No much larger clonotype is one base removed from it; base qualities were not supplied.

Receptors were amplified or captured by the immunoSEQ multiplex PCR assay. For the multiplex PCR, a mixture combining 60 forward primers for TCR Vbeta segments and 13 reverse primers for TCR Jbeta segments was used. The CDR3 region of rearranged TCR beta genes was amplified from genomic DNA by a multiplex PCR assay. On the Illumina HiSeq System, the amplified TCR beta libraries were sequenced as 87-base-pair reads. From the authors' description of their analysis: A later analysis counted approximately 84 million unique TCR beta chains across the 550 to 750 repertoires, and 9.5 million to 11 million of these chains were shared by at least two donors. Raw reads were error-corrected and collapsed into unique sequences by a nearest-neighbor algorithm in which closely related sequences were merged to remove PCR and sequencing errors. CDR3 sequences were aligned to IMGT reference sequences to assign V, D and J gene segments. For a sequence to be retained, at least a six-nucleotide match to both a V gene segment and a J gene segment was required. A rearrangement counted as productive if the CDR3 had no stop codons and remained in frame with V and J, and every other rearrangement counted as non-productive. Following IMGT convention, CDR3 was defined as the stretch from the second conserved V-encoded cysteine up to the conserved J-encoded phenylalanine. The earlier analysis of about 610 of the donors excluded any sequence lacking an unambiguous match to a single V gene segment. In an earlier analysis of approximately 560 of the donors, a V segment was called functional when productive rearrangements were above 56.7%, and segregating when the standard deviation between donors exceeded 5%. A statistical classification framework was developed to diagnose cytomegalovirus status using the catalog of TCR beta chain sequences. A later analysis assigned V and J genes by comparing TCR nucleotide sequences with IMGT/GENE-DB human TR gene sequences. Using the TCRdist pipeline, a later analysis assigned CDR3 sequences along with most-parsimonious VDJ recombination scenarios. In a later analysis, each TCR beta chain was defined by its CDR3 amino acid sequence together with its V-gene family, and reads lacking a unique V-gene family were excluded. As a way to deal with suspected cross-contamination and a sequencing artifact, a later analysis dropped roughly 600 nucleotide sequences that were highly shared and had low generation probability. In a later analysis, a clonal expansion index was calculated for each public chain from normalized within-repertoire ranks of inferred template counts. In a later analysis, generation probabilities were computed with a VDJ recombination model fitted to out-of-frame rearrangements, and the resulting probabilities were checked against IGoR. Hypergeometric tests were used in a later analysis to score TCR-TCR, TCR-HLA and TCR-CMV co-occurrence, with a repertoire-size bias correction applied to the TCR pairs. A later analysis estimated false discovery rates by permuting HLA or CMV assignments 20 times. In a later analysis, co-occurring TCRs were grouped with DBSCAN, and TCRdist sequence similarity was added when clustering was performed within HLA-allele-positive subsets. Repertoires with fewer than 30,000 or more than 120,000 public chains were left out of co-occurrence clustering, as were about five repertoires with anomalous nucleotide sharing. TCRdb carries this immuneACCESS record with in-frame sequences only. Its versions omit some clonotypes, under half of them owing to an unresolved V gene in the studies checked, with the rest unexplained. For V, J and clone size, that table is used; D and trimming come from the DNA. This sample has roughly 250,000 clones in its table, and about 83% of those were observed once. Of the sample, roughly 2% falls within the top ten clones.

The sequence was collected from a woman in her forties in good health and CMV-seropositive. The sample comprised PBMCs. Recombination joined TRBV7-2 with TRBJ2-1; 7 bases in the middle match TRBD1. For the CDR3, the sequence is CASSSSRDRHTEQFF. The DNA sequence reads TGTGCCAGCAGCTCCAGCCGGGACAGACATACTGAGCAGTTCTTC.